This TCR beta chain was recorded in a study of T cells in Graves' hyperthyroidism and ophthalmopathy. Study-level information: Peripheral blood was collected at initial diagnosis, before any treatment.

CDR1 MDHEN and CDR2 SYDVKM come from the germline V gene. The CDR3 extends over 18 amino acids. Trimming left V 5 bases short and J 0 bases short, with 17 bases between. At least ten counts were recorded for this clonotype. Its antigen is unknown. Regions amplified from RNA transcripts were the TCR beta CDR3 regions. Using the HTBI primer set, a first-round RT-PCR was run on the TCR CDR3. TCRdb ran MiXCR on the multiplex PCR reads and lists one entry per CDR3 protein. The table has a few hundred thousand distinct CDR3 sequences, about 14% seen once. Study observations and caveats: Blood also showed most of the thyroid clonotypes that were expanded above 0.001. Model output signaled ophthalmopathy a median 6.5 months ahead of onset.

Out of approximately 9.9 ml of fresh peripheral blood came the PBMCs. The chain combines TRBV28 with TRBJ2-6; D unclear. The sequence came from a woman in her 40s with Graves' hyperthyroidism. Sequencing was carried out using blood. The CDR3: CASSILDGRHSGANVLTF. The DNA for the CDR3 is TGTGCCAGCAGTATCCTGGATGGTCGGCACTCTGGGGCCAACGTCCTGACTTTC.